This paragraph covers one TCR beta chain sequence. The target antigen is unknown. A single base separates this from a much larger clone, so it may be a read error. Additional DNA sequences in this sample encode the identical CDR3. The sample belongs to a study of shared clonotypes between healthy human individuals. TCRdb's table, derived via immunoSEQ multiplex PCR, lists solely in-frame clones and lacks some. The repertoire has about 800,000 clones, 95% to 97% of them found once; the top ten carry around 0.25%. Naive CD8 cells, CD45RO-negative and positively selected for CCR7, excluded terminally differentiated effector memory CD45RA+ cells. Study-wide points: Naive CD4 clonotype sharing across four donors was roughly 5%. Depth of sequencing was expected to influence donor clonotype sharing.

The TCR was taken from a man aged 30-40 years in good health. Sequenced: naive CD8+ T cells sorted from blood.

The CDR3 loop is CASSGNEQFF. The DNA of the CDR3 is TGTGCCAGCAGCGGGAATGAGCAGTTCTTC. The chain combines TRBV2 with TRBJ2-1; D remains ambiguous. This CDR3 comprises 10 residues. V was cut by 6 bases and J by 7 bases, with 4 bases left in between. The germline CDR1 and CDR2 sequences are SNHLY and FYNNEI.